This T cell receptor beta chain comes out of a study of monozygotic twins with inflammatory bowel disease. There were eight separate reactions per sample in which cDNA was made. TCRdb reanalyzed the 5' RACE reads and collapses them to one entry per CDR3 protein, without DNA. The table lists a few hundred thousand distinct CDR3 sequences. The germline V gene encodes CDR1 MNHEY and CDR2 SMNVEV (reference sequence). The length of the CDR3 is 18 residues. This receptor was taken from a human donor with ulcerative colitis or Crohn's disease, or a healthy co-twin of an affected twin (not recorded which). V is TRBV27 and J is TRBJ1-6; no DNA is available, so the TRBD1 call from TCRdb remains unchecked. The sample comprised blood. CDR3 region: CASSLSLYRTGSGSPLHF.